This T cell receptor beta chain came from a study of vaccination effects on CD4 cells after COVID-19. Study summary: IL-2 at 9.5 to 10 IU/ml and peptides at 10 ug/ml were added to cultured PBMC, approximately 1.9 million per well. Findings and caveats of the study: Of the vaccine-induced clones from healthy vaccinees, merely 1 of 255 recognized common cold coronaviruses as well. Clones of infection and vaccine origin contracted markedly late after vaccination. The study had few convalescent patients and no early post-infection timepoints.

Following culture for around 9 days, CD4+ T cells were isolated. Every participant took two doses of the BNT162b2 or mRNA-1273 vaccine. The CDR3 is made up of 14 amino acids. Per germline, CDR1 MNHEY and CDR2 SVGAGI. V gave up 2 bases and J gave up 0 bases, with 7 bases separating them. Method: immunoSEQ multiplex PCR; TCRdb's copy keeps in-frame clones and lacks some. The table shows approximately 70,000 clones, with roughly 73% occurring only once. This clone came up a few times. Its specificity is not known. The sequence was collected from a human donor who received a COVID-19 vaccine. Material: CD4+ T cells from PBMCs cultured without peptide, obtained after COVID-19 vaccination. The chain recombines TRBV6-5 with TRBJ1-2, with a possible D match to TRBD1 (5 bases). The DNA for the CDR3 is TGTGCCAGCAGTTACGGGGGTACTAACTATGGCTACACCTTC. This encodes CASSYGGTNYGYTF.